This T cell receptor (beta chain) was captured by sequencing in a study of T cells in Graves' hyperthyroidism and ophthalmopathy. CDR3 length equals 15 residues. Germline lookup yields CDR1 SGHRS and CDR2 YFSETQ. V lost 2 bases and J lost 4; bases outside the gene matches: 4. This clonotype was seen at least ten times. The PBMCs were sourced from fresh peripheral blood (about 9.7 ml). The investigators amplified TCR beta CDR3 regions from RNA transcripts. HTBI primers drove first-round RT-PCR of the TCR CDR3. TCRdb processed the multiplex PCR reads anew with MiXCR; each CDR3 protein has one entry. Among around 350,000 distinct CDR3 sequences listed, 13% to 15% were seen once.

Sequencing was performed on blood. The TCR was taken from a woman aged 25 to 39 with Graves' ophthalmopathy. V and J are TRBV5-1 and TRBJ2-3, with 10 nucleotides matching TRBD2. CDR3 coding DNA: TGCGCCAGCAGCTTACTAGCGGGGTTCTCAGATACGCAGTATTTT. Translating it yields CASSLLAGFSDTQYF.